This T cell receptor (beta chain) is from a study of shared T cell receptors in the human thymus. This CDR3 region has 19 residues. Germline assignment: CDR1 MDHEN and CDR2 SYDVKM. V dropped 2 bases and J dropped 8; count of bases not matched to a gene: 23. The protocol was immunoSEQ multiplex PCR, while the TCRdb copy is restricted to in-frame clones and leaves out a portion. This sample has about 380,000 clones, with 85% to 95% found just once. The chain combines TRBV28 with TRBJ1-2; 7 positions agree with TRBD1. The sample taken for sequencing was thymocytes. The receptor comes from a human donor. CDR3 amino acids: CASSLLPRRYRGALRGYTF. CDR3 DNA sequence: TGTGCCAGCAGTTTACTTCCTCGCCGTTACAGGGGAGCCCTAAGGGGCTACACCTTC.